Below, 9 T cell receptor beta chains from the same sample are listed, as sequenced in a study of tumor and adjacent non-tumor tissue in lung cancer. A modified ARM-PCR protocol with three rounds of nested PCR amplified TCRbeta. TCRdb re-called the multiplex PCR reads through MiXCR, storing one row per CDR3 protein. The sample lists 100,000 or so distinct CDR3 sequences; about 80% were seen once. No cell sorting was done before RNA was extracted from the tissue. Distant lung tissue was collected more than 3 cm away from the tumor edge. Material for sequencing was distant non-tumor lung tissue. The source is a man in his sixties with small cell lung cancer.

The gene calls are TRBV28 and TRBJ1-4; no definite D call. This CDR3 spans 12 amino acids. The V and J ends lost 8 bases and 4 bases respectively, with 8 bases between them. CDR1 and CDR2 from the germline V gene are MDHEN and SYDVKM. The CDR3 here is CASGKFNEKLFF. CDR3 nucleotides: TGTGCCAGCGGAAAGTTTAATGAAAAACTGTTTTTT.

This clonotype is judged medium-sized. The genes are TRBV6-1 and TRBJ2-7; TRBD2 matches at 8 bases. Germline CDR1 reads MNHNS; CDR2 reads SASEGT. CDR3 size: 18 residues. The V segment lost 5 bases and the J segment 1 base; nucleotides outside the gene matches: 16. The CDR3 DNA is TGTGCCAGCAGTTACGGGCTCAGGGCGGGACTAGTATCCTACGAGCAGTACTTC. Amino acids: CASSYGLRAGLVSYEQYF.

A note on this clonotype: A junction end diverges from the germline sequence, so it may reflect a read error. The gene calls are TRBV5-6 and TRBJ2-6, with a possible D match to TRBD1 (5 bases). In germline, CDR1 is SGHDT, CDR2 YYEEEE. The CDR3 is made up of 16 amino acids. In DNA form, the CDR3 reads TGTGCCAGCAGCTTGGTTGGGTGGGCTGGGGCCAATGTCCTGACTTTC. Its protein product is CASSLVGWAGANVLTF.

A remark on this clonotype: One end of the junction is discordant with germline, which a read error may explain. The chain recombines TRBV5-1 with TRBJ1-1; 7 positions agree with TRBD1. CDR3 size: 15 residues. CDR1 and CDR2 from the germline V gene are SGHRS and YFSETQ. Written as DNA, the CDR3 is TGCGCCATCAGCTTGCTACAGGGGATGAACACTGAAACTTTCTTT. It specifies CAISLLQGMNTETFF.

The chain joins TRBV11-2 to TRBJ2-5; maybe TRBD2 (6 bases). The CDR3 covers 16 residues. Per germline, CDR1 SGHAT and CDR2 FQNNGV. V was shortened by 7 bases and J by 0 bases, with 18 bases between the two germline ends. CDR3 DNA: TGTGCCAGCAATTTAAGACTAGGGGCGTACCAAGAGACCCAGTACTTC. It specifies CASNLRLGAYQETQYF.

As to this clonotype: One end of the junction is discordant with germline, which a read error may explain. The gene calls are TRBV28 and TRBJ2-1; 9 bases match TRBD1. CDR3 length equals 18 residues. Germline assignment: CDR1 MDHEN and CDR2 SYDVKM. The DNA for the CDR3 is TGTACCAGCAGTTCTCTCTTTGGGGACAGGGTCTCCTACAATGAGCAGTTCTTC. Encoded protein: CTSSSLFGDRVSYNEQFF.

The rearrangement joins TRBV5-1 to TRBJ2-1, with TRBD2 matching over 9 bases. The CDR3 runs 14 residues. Germline V CDR1 and CDR2: SGHRS, YFSETQ. J was trimmed by 4 bases and V by 2 bases; bases with no gene match: 1. The CDR3 region is CASSFTSGYNEQFF. The CDR3 nucleotides are TGCGCCAGCAGCTTTACTAGCGGGTACAATGAGCAGTTCTTC.

With regard to this clonotype: A much larger clone lies one base from this, so it may be a read error. This rearrangement joins TRBV30 to TRBJ2-3, with D tentatively TRBD1 (6 bases). The CDR3 has 13 residues. V lost 5 bases and J lost 6, with 15 bases in between. Germline V CDR1 and CDR2: GTSNPN, SVGIG (reference sequence). Here the CDR3 DNA reads TGTGCCTGGTGTGGGGGCACATTGGATACGCAGTATTTT. Translating gives CAWCGGTLDTQYF.

The chain uses TRBV23-1 and TRBJ1-2; D ambiguous. TRBV23-1 is given ORF status, its function remaining uncertain. The CDR3 is made up of 11 amino acids. Trimming pared 7 bases from V and 5 bases from J, leaving 8 bases between. This chain's CDR3 is CASIRDYGYTF. The CDR3 nucleotides read TGCGCCAGCATCCGGGATTATGGCTACACCTTC.